The clone carrying this T cell receptor (beta chain) was seen only a few times. No antigen is known for it. CDR3 length: 14 amino acids. V dropped 5 bases and J dropped 8 bases, with 18 bases sitting between them. Germline V CDR1 and CDR2: MNHEY, SMNVEV (reference sequence). Data came from immunoSEQ multiplex PCR; TCRdb stores just in-frame clones and leaves some out. The sample carries 1,200 to 1,500 clones, 54% recorded once. The data originate from a study of STAT3 mutations in large granular lymphocyte leukemia. At the level of the study: Around two fifths of treated T-LGLL patients showed hematologic response to immunosuppression. The study's findings and limits: Differing intervals and regimens complicate linking therapy response to clone burden. Every T-LGLL patient had at least one immunodominant TCRbeta clonotype. TCR clonotype switching after therapy occurred in about 35% of the 18 patients.

This chain joins TRBV27 and TRBJ1-2, with unresolved D. The material sequenced was peripheral blood mononuclear cells. The clonotype was recovered from a man aged 55 to 70 with T-cell large granular lymphocyte leukemia. Some clones in this sample may be carry-over from other donors' samples. The CDR3 DNA sequence: TGTGCCAGCAGTCCATCAAGGGATTCGGGCGGCTACACCTTC. It encodes CASSPSRDSGGYTF.